Sequencing of this TCR beta chain was carried out in a study of OX40 agonist ivuxolimab in advanced cancers. Assay used: immunoSEQ multiplex PCR; TCRdb lists only in-frame clones, some missing. The table has under 100,000 clones, about 90% seen once. This clone appeared a single time. The clonotype originates from an adult with an advanced solid tumor such as melanoma, head and neck, liver or kidney cancer. Sequenced material: CD4+ or CD8+ T cells sorted from blood, taken in a trial of the OX40 agonist ivuxolimab.

CDR3 DNA sequence: TGTGCCAGCAGCGTCCGGACTAGCGGGAGCTCCGGGGAGCTGTTTTTT. This gives the protein CASSVRTSGSSGELFF. This chain uses TRBV9 with TRBJ2-2; 13 bases are shared with TRBD2. Germline CDR1 reads SGDLS; CDR2 reads YYNGEE. The V segment lost 2 bases and the J segment 6 bases; nucleotides outside the gene matches: 4. The CDR3 is made up of 16 amino acids.